This T cell receptor (beta chain) was identified in a study of T cell repertoires in cytomegalovirus infection (dated 2019 in TCRdb). General notes on the study: Donor HLA type was relevant to the analysis, as public TCR beta signatures indicated carriage of CMV infection together with the matching HLA type. Broader findings and caveats from the paper: Cumulative frequency of public TCR beta family members discriminated carriers of CMV infection plus the relevant HLA type in this cohort and an independent roughly 340-donor cohort. The ex vivo response was dominated by HLA-C-restricted CMV-specific TCR beta clonotypes, which also provided the single most frequent clonotype in two of eight donors.

About this clonotype itself: This receptor's antigen is unknown. No per-base quality is available; no much larger clone lies one base away.

Sequencing took place on an Illumina HiSeq 1500. Using fastp trimming at Q25 and MiXCR clonotype assembly, TCRdb reanalyzed the public sequencing data and kept in-frame beta chains. Rows with a matching CDR3 protein are joined into one entry that keeps the most common DNA and genes. This sample lists around 290,000 distinct CDR3 sequences; about a quarter were detected once. Together, the top ten hold 14% of the sample. Based on the germline V gene, the CDR1 and CDR2 sequences are SGHDN and FVKESK. From the cysteine up to the phenylalanine, the CDR3 has a length of 14 residues. Just CDR3 DNA is preserved here, 42 bases in frame from base 1. Relative to germline, V is missing 5 bases and J is missing 2 bases, with 5 bases of the junction outside any gene match.

The receptor was derived from a human donor in good health (CMV status not recorded). Some clones in this sample may be carry-over from other donors' samples. The sequenced sample consisted of PBMCs. The chain is encoded by TRBV14 joined to TRBJ2-5, with 7 bases matching TRBD1. The base sequence is TGTGCCAGCAGCTCGGGACAGCTACAAGAGACCCAGTACTTC. Protein translation: CASSSGQLQETQYF.